This T cell receptor (beta chain) was captured by sequencing in a study of cytomegalovirus exposure and HLA in healthy donors. There are 13 residues in the CDR3. CDR1 is SGHDN and CDR2 is FVKESK in the germline V gene. V shed 0 bases and J shed 5 bases, with 5 bases lying between them. Vbeta (60) and Jbeta (13) primers were used in the PCR. In the study's own analysis: Later, an analysis found 80 million or so unique TCR beta chains, and 8.5 million to 12 million of these were shared. TCRdb's copy holds only in-frame clones and misses some; the assay was immunoSEQ multiplex PCR. Clone size and the V and J calls come from that table; the DNA yielded D and trimming. Of roughly 150,000 clones detected, about 75% appear once; the ten largest clones hold 2.5%. General study findings and limits: A few CMV-associated chains were confirmed in vitro to be specific for CMV antigens. TCR beta sequences reportedly predicted most subjects' HLA-A and HLA-B alleles accurately. Later analysis associated a missense DCLRE1C variant with TCR beta V- and J-gene trimming.

To note about this clone: Its target is not known.

The V call is TRBV14, the J call TRBJ2-1, with unresolved D. This clonotype originated in a female donor in good health and CMV-seronegative. The sample taken for sequencing was PBMCs. The CDR3: CASSQDTDNEQFF. In DNA, the CDR3 is TGTGCCAGCAGCCAAGATACGGACAATGAGCAGTTCTTC.